This T cell receptor (beta chain) comes out of a study of blood T cell repertoires in COVID-19. Overall study: Specimens from acute and convalescent COVID-19 originated in the United States, Italy and Spain. The cDNA or gDNA used as material had been derived from T cells, B-cell-depleted T cells, or PBMCs.

The CDR3 spans 15 residues. CDR1 is MNHEY, CDR2 SVGAGI, per germline. V dropped 5 bases and J dropped 2; count of bases not matched to a gene: 4. Authors' methods: Reference gene primer amplification gave estimated nucleated cell counts. Sequencing was performed with immunoSEQ multiplex PCR; in TCRdb, only in-frame clones are kept and a portion is missing. From that table come the V and J calls and clone size; the DNA was used to work out D and trimming. The sample carries around 100,000 clones, 70% to 90% recorded once. The origin of this receptor is a man aged 45-60 years with active or convalescent COVID-19. This chain uses TRBV6-5 with TRBJ2-3; 10 nucleotides align to TRBD2. Material for sequencing was peripheral blood. CDR3 residues: CASSKTSGNTDTQYF. The DNA for the CDR3 is TGTGCCAGCAGTAAAACTAGCGGGAACACAGATACGCAGTATTTT.